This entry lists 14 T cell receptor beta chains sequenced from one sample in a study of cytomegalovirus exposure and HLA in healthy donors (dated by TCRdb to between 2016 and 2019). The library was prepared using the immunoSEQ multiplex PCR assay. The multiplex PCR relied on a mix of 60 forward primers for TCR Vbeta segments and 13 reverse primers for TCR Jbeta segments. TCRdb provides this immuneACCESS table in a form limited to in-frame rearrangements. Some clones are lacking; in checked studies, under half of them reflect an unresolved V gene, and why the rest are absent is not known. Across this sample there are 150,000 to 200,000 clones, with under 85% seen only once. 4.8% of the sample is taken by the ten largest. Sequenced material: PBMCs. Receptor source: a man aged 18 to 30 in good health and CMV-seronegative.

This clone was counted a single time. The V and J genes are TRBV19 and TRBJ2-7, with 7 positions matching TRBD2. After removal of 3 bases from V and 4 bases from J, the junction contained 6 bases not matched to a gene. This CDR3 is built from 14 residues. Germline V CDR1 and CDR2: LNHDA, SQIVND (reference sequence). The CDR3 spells CASSIGLAAYEQYF. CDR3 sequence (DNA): TGTGCCAGTAGTATTGGGCTAGCGGCATACGAGCAGTACTTC.

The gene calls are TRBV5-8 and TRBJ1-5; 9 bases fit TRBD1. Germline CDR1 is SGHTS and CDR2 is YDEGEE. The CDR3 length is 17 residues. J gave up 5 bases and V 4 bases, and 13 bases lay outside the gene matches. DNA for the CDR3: TGTGCCAGCAGCCCCCGGGACAGGGAAATGGATGATCAGCCCCAGCATTTT. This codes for CASSPRDREMDDQPQHF.

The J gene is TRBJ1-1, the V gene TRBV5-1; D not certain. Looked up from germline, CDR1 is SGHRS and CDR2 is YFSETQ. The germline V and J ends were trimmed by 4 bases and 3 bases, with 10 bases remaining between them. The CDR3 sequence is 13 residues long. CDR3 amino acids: CASSLNIDTEAFF. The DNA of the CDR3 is TGCGCCAGCAGCCTCAACATTGACACTGAAGCTTTCTTT.

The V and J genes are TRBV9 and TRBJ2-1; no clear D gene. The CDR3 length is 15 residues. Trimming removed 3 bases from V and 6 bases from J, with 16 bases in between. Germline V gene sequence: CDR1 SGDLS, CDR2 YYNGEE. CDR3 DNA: TGTGCCAGCAGCGCCGCCACACCCGGAGCCAATGAGCAGTTCTTC. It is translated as CASSAATPGANEQFF.

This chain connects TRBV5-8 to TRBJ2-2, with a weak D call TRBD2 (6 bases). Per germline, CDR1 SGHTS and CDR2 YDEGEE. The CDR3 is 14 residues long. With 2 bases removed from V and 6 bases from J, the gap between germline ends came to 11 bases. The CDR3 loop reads CASSFSWGAGELFF. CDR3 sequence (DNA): TGTGCCAGCAGCTTTTCGTGGGGGGCCGGGGAGCTGTTTTTT.

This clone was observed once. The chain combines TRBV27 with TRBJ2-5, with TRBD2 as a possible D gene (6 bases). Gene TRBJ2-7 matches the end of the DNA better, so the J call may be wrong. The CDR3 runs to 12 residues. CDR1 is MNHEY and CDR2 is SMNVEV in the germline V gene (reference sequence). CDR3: CASSRGIYEQYF. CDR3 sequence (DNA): TGTGCCAGCAGTCGGGGGATCTACGAGCAGTACTTC.

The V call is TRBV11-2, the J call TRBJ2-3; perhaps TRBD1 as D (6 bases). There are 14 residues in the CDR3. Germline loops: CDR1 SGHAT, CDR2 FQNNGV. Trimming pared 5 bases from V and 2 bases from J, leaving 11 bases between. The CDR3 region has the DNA TGTGCCAGCAGCCGACAGGTTTTCACAGATACGCAGTATTTT. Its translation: CASSRQVFTDTQYF.

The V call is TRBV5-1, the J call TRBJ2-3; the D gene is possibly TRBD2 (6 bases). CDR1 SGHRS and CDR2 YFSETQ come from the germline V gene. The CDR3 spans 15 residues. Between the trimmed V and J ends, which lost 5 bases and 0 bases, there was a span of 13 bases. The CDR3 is CASSLRSGSTDTQYF. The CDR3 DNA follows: TGCGCCAGCAGTCTGAGAAGCGGGAGCACAGATACGCAGTATTTT.

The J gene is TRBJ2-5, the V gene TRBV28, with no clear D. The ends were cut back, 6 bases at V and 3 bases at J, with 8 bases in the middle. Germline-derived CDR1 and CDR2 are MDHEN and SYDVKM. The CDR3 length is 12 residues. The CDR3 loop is CASSLRKETQYF. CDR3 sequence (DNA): TGTGCCAGCAGCCTCAGGAAAGAGACCCAGTACTTC.

CDR3 amino acids: CAVGGGGGQETQYF. The CDR3 DNA is TGTGCCGTGGGGGGGGGCGGTGGCCAAGAGACCCAGTACTTC. The J gene is TRBJ2-5, the V gene TRBV6-1; a possible D gene is TRBD2 (7 bases). The CDR3 runs to 14 residues. Per germline, CDR1 MNHNS and CDR2 SASEGT. The V end lost 11 bases, the J end lost 1 base, and 17 bases lay between the germline ends.

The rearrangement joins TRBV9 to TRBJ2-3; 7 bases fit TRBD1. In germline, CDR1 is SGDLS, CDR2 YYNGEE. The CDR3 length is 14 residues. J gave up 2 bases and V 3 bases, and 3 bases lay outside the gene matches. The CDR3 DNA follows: TGTGCCAGCAGCGCCGACAGGGTCACAGATACGCAGTATTTT. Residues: CASSADRVTDTQYF.

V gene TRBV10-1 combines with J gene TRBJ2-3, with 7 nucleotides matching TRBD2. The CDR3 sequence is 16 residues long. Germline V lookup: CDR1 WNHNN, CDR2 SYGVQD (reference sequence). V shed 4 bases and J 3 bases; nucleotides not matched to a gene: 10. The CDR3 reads CASSGPLREGTDTQYF. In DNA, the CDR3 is TGCGCCAGCAGTGGCCCCTTAAGGGAGGGGACAGATACGCAGTATTTT.

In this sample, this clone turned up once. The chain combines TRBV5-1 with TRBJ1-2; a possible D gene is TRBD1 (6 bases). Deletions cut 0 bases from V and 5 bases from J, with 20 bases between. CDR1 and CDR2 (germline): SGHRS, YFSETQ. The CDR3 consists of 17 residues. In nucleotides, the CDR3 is TGCGCCAGCAGCTTGGAAGGTTCTTTCAGGGGAGGGTATGGCTACACCTTC. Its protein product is CASSLEGSFRGGYGYTF.

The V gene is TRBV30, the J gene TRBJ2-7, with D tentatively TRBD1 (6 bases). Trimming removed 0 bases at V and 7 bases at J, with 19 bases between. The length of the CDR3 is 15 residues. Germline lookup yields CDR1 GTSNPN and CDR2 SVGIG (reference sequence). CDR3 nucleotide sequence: TGTGCCTGGAGTGTACTCTCGGGACATACGAGAGAGCAGTACTTC. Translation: CAWSVLSGHTREQYF.